Shown below are 15 T cell receptor beta chains from a single sample sequenced in a study of T-cell memory formation after mild COVID-19. A single record per CDR3 protein comes from TCRdb applying MiXCR to the 5' RACE reads. Counted here are around 340,000 distinct CDR3 sequences, approximately 15% occurring once; the ten biggest clones make up approximately 20%. The sample was PBMCs or a T cell subset sorted from them (not recorded which). All receptors come from a young man who had mild COVID-19 (a few samples of this study predate the infection). Cell type and time point are not known.

This clonotype showed up just a few times. An end of the junction does not agree with germline; a read error may underlie this. This sequence joins TRBV27 and TRBJ1-1, with D perhaps matching TRBD1 (6 bases). The length of the CDR3 is 14 residues. Germline-derived CDR1 and CDR2 are MNHEY and SMNVEV (reference sequence). In DNA, the CDR3 is TGTGCCAGCAGTTCCGGACAGATTTACACTGAGGCTTTCTTT. It yields the protein CASSSGQIYTEAFF.

The chain recombines TRBV20-1 with TRBJ2-3, with TRBD2 matching over 8 bases. There are 16 residues in the CDR3. Germline CDR1 and CDR2: DFQATT and SNEGSKA (reference sequence). The V and J ends lost 3 bases and 0 bases, in that order; junction bases with no gene match: 8. The CDR3 DNA reads TGCAGTGCTAGCGGGGGGGGAGCATCTAGCACAGATACGCAGTATTTT. Protein sequence: CSASGGGASSTDTQYF.

This chain joins TRBV20-1 and TRBJ2-2, with a possible D match to TRBD2 (6 bases). The CDR3 runs 14 residues. Germline V gene sequence: CDR1 DFQATT, CDR2 SNEGSKA (reference sequence). Trimming cost V 6 bases and J 6 bases, with 17 bases left between them. DNA for the CDR3: TGCAGTGCCCGGGACTCCATAGAGGCCGGGGAGCTGTTTTTT. This sequence encodes CSARDSIEAGELFF.

CDR3 amino acids: CASSQERDRQIYF. As DNA, the CDR3 is TGTGCCAGCAGCCAAGAACGGGACAGGCAAATATATTTT. The chain joins TRBV4-2 to TRBJ1-3; 8 bases are shared with TRBD1. The germline V gene has CDR1 LGHNA and CDR2 YNFKEQ. The trim removed 0 bases at V and 13 bases at J, leaving 5 bases unmatched. The CDR3 has 13 amino acids.

This clonotype has a handful of counts. This chain links TRBV20-1 with TRBJ2-1; 9 nucleotides agree with TRBD2. The CDR3 consists of 14 residues. Germline trimming cut 3 bases from V and 8 bases from J; bases unmatched to any gene: 8. The V gene's germline CDR1 is DFQATT and CDR2 SNEGSKA (reference sequence). CDR3 sequence reads: CSARLAGGPHEQFF. CDR3 nucleotide sequence: TGCAGTGCTAGGCTGGCGGGGGGGCCGCATGAGCAGTTCTTC.

The table lists this clonotype with a count of one. V gene TRBV7-2 combines with J gene TRBJ1-2; 9 bases align to TRBD1. The germline gives CDR1 SGHTA, CDR2 FQGNSA. Germline trimming cut 5 bases from V and 5 bases from J; bases unmatched to any gene: 6. CDR3 length: 14 amino acids. The CDR3 DNA reads as TGTGCCAGCAGCCCAAACGACAGGGGGTATGGCTACACCTTC. This translates into CASSPNDRGYGYTF.

DNA for the CDR3: TGTGCCAGCCAGATGGGACAGACCGGGTCGGGAGCTTTCTTT. Its translation: CASQMGQTGSGAFF. This chain uses TRBV7-9 with TRBJ1-1; 7 bases match TRBD1. The V and J ends lost 8 bases and 10 bases, in that order; junction bases with no gene match: 16. CDR1 and CDR2 from the germline V gene are SEHNR and FQNEAQ (reference sequence). The CDR3 has 14 amino acids.

This clonotype appeared a single time. The chain employs TRBV29-1 and TRBJ1-1; D unresolved. Germline CDR1 SQVTM, CDR2 ANQGSEA. V dropped 6 bases and J dropped 1 base, with 21 bases sitting between them. CDR3 length: 16 amino acids. The CDR3 DNA follows: TGCAGCGTCCGGGCCCGATATCGGCGAGAGAACACTGAAGCTTTCTTT. Its protein is CSVRARYRRENTEAFF. Together with reference TRBV29-1 and TRBJ1-1, the CDR3 gives the full variable domain: SAVISQKPSRDICQRGTSLTIQCQVDSQVTMMFWYRQQPGQSLTLIATANQGSEATYESGFVIDKFPISRPNLTFSTLTVSNMSPEDSSIYLCSVRARYRRENTEAFFGQGTRLTVV.

The chain recombines TRBV24-1 with TRBJ2-7, with a tentative D call TRBD1 (6 bases). V was cut by 3 bases and J by 3 bases, with 11 bases left in between. Germline V lookup: CDR1 KGHDR, CDR2 SFDVKD. The CDR3 has 14 amino acids. The CDR3 sequence is CATSDGTLDYEQYF. CDR3 coding DNA: TGTGCCACCAGTGATGGGACACTTGACTACGAGCAGTACTTC.

This clonotype was recorded a few times. V gene TRBV7-9 combines with J gene TRBJ2-3; 9 nucleotides line up with TRBD1. This CDR3 has 13 residues. The germline V gene has CDR1 SEHNR and CDR2 FQNEAQ (reference sequence). CDR3 protein: CAPGQGSRDTQYF. In DNA form, the CDR3 reads TGTGCTCCGGGACAGGGAAGTAGGGATACGCAGTATTTT.

This clonotype occurred a few times. The chain has TRBV7-2 and TRBJ1-5, with D unresolved. The germline V and J ends were trimmed by 5 bases and 3 bases, with 11 bases remaining between them. CDR3 length: 14 residues. The germline gives CDR1 SGHTA, CDR2 FQGNSA. The CDR3 sequence: CASSPQGFNQPQHF. The DNA for the CDR3 is TGTGCCAGCAGCCCCCAAGGTTTCAATCAGCCCCAGCATTTT.

V usage is TRBV25-1 and J usage is TRBJ2-7; TRBD2 is a possible D gene (6 bases). The CDR3 sequence is 13 residues long. Trimming shortened V by 4 bases and J by 7 bases, and 14 bases separated the two germline ends. Germline V CDR1 and CDR2: MGHDK, SYGVNS. CDR3 sequence reads: CASSVFDGREQYF. CDR3 DNA: TGTGCCAGCAGTGTGTTTGATGGGAGGGAGCAGTACTTC.

This clonotype was seen repeatedly, ten times or more. V gene TRBV5-1 combines with J gene TRBJ2-3; 7 positions match TRBD1. Looked up from germline, CDR1 is SGHRS and CDR2 is YFSETQ. Trimming removed 1 base from V and 2 bases from J; junction bases left unmatched: 1. The CDR3 runs to 14 residues. The CDR3 sequence: CASSLQGVTDTQYF. CDR3 DNA: TGCGCCAGCAGCTTGCAGGGGGTCACAGATACGCAGTATTTT.

This clonotype showed up just a few times. This chain links TRBV5-1 with TRBJ2-7, with D perhaps TRBD1 (5 bases). This CDR3 is built from 13 residues. CDR1 is SGHRS, CDR2 YFSETQ, per germline. Trimming took 1 base from V and 7 from J, leaving 12 bases between them. The CDR3 spells CASSLKGSGEQYV. The DNA of the CDR3 is TGCGCCAGCAGCTTGAAGGGGTCTGGAGAGCAGTACGTC.

This clonotype was counted between two and nine times. V and J are TRBV7-8 and TRBJ2-1; D not resolved. This CDR3 has 15 amino acids. The V end lost 3 bases, the J end lost 7 bases, and 16 bases lay between the germline ends. The germline CDR1 and CDR2 sequences are SGHVS and FQNEAQ. CDR3 loop: CASSLGSSGKNEQFF. The CDR3 DNA is TGTGCCAGCAGCTTGGGGTCGTCAGGCAAAAATGAGCAGTTCTTC.